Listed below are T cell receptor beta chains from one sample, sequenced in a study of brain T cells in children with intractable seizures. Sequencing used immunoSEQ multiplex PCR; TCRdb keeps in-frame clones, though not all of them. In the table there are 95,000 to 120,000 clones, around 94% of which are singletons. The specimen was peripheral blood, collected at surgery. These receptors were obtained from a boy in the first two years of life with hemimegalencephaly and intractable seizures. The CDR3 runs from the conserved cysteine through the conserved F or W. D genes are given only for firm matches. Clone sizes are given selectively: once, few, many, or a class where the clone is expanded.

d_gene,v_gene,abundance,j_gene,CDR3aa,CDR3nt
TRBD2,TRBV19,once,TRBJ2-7,CASSIDGGTSAYEQYF,TGTGCCAGTAGTATAGACGGCGGGACTAGCGCCTACGAGCAGTACTTC
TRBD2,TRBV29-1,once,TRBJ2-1,CSVDWEGAGNEQFF,TGCAGCGTTGATTGGGAGGGCGCAGGGAATGAGCAGTTCTTC
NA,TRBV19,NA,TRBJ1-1,CASSIGRRAFF,TGTGCCAGTAGTATAGGGCGAAGAGCTTTCTTT
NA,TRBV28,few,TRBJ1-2,CASSLLPGSGYGYTF,TGTGCCAGCAGTTTACTCCCGGGTTCAGGCTATGGCTACACCTTC
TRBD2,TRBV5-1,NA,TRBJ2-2,CASSLEGRDTGELFF,TGCGCCAGCAGCTTGGAGGGGAGGGACACCGGGGAGCTGTTTTTT
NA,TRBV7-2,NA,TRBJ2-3,CASSLGGGSLYTQYF,TGTGCCAGCAGCTTAGGAGGAGGGTCCCTATATACGCAGTATTTT
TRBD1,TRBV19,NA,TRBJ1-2,CASSRDSATYGYTF,TGTGCCAGTAGTCGGGACAGTGCTACCTATGGCTACACCTTC
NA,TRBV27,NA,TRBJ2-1,CASKEYGYNEQFF,TGTGCCAGCAAAGAATACGGCTACAATGAGCAGTTCTTC
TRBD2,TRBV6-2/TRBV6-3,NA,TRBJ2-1,CASSYPGSGRNNEQFF,TGTGCCAGCAGTTATCCCGGGAGCGGGAGGAACAATGAGCAGTTCTTC
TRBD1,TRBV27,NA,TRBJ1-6,CASSLKRTGKKSPLHF,TGTGCCAGCAGTTTAAAACGGACAGGGAAGAAATCACCCCTCCACTTT
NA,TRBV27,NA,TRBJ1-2,CASKRRQGNGYTF,TGTGCCAGCAAGCGGCGGCAGGGTAATGGCTACACCTTC
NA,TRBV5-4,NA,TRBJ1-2,CASSFGSGKNGYTF,TGTGCCAGCAGCTTCGGCTCAGGGAAAAATGGCTACACCTTC
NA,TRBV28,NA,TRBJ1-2,CASTVSAAYYGYTF,TGTGCCAGCACCGTCTCAGCGGCTTACTATGGCTACACCTTC
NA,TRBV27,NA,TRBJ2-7,CASSLLSRLSSYEQYF,TGTGCCAGCAGTTTATTAAGTCGGCTGAGCTCCTACGAGCAGTACTTC
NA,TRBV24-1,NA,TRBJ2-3,CATSDWRESTDTQYF,TGTGCCACCAGTGATTGGCGGGAAAGCACAGATACGCAGTATTTT
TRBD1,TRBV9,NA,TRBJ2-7,CASSETGGHSYEQYF,TGTGCCAGCAGCGAGACAGGGGGCCACTCCTACGAGCAGTACTTC
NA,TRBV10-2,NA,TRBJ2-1,CASTRGSDWAEQFF,TGCGCCAGCACCCGAGGGTCAGACTGGGCTGAGCAGTTCTTC
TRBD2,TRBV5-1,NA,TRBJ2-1,CASSPGLAGLNEQFF,TGCGCCAGCAGCCCGGGACTAGCGGGCCTTAATGAGCAGTTCTTC
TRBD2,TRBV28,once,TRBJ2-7,CASSLAGDPYEQYF,TGTGCCAGCAGTTTAGCGGGGGACCCCTACGAGCAGTACTTC
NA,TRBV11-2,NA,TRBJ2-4,CASSQNAKNIQYF,TGTGCCAGCAGCCAGAACGCCAAAAACATTCAGTACTTC
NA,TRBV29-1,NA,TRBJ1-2,CSVEKGNYGYTF,TGCAGCGTTGAAAAGGGGAACTATGGCTACACCTTC
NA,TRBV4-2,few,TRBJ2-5,CASSQRGGGETQYF,TGTGCCAGCAGCCAAAGAGGGGGGGGAGAGACCCAGTACTTC
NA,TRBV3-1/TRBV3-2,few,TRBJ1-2,CASSPGYGYTF,TGTGCCAGCAGCCCAGGGTATGGCTACACCTTC
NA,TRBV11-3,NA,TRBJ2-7,CASSPGRSYEQYF,TGTGCCAGCAGCCCAGGGAGGTCCTACGAGCAGTACTTC
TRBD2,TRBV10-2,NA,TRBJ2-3,CASSESAGVGDTQYF,TGCGCCAGCAGTGAGTCTGCGGGAGTGGGGGATACGCAGTATTTT
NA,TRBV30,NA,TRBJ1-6,CACQGKATNNSPLHF,TGTGCCTGCCAGGGGAAAGCTACTAATAATTCACCCCTCCACTTT
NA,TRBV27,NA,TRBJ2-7,CASSNKGGEQNF,TGTGCCAGCAGTAACAAGGGTGGGGAACAGAACTTC
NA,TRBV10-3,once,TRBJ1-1,CAISEGGVNTEAFF,TGTGCCATCAGTGAGGGAGGGGTGAACACTGAAGCTTTCTTT
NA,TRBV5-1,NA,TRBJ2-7,CASSFPGAHEQYF,TGCGCCAGCAGCTTTCCCGGCGCCCACGAGCAGTACTTC
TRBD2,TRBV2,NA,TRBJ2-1,CASSPLAGARNEQFF,TGTGCCAGCAGTCCACTAGCGGGAGCACGCAATGAGCAGTTCTTC
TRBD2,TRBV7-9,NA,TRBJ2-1,CASSLEPLLAAHNEQFF,TGTGCCAGCAGCTTAGAGCCTCTACTAGCGGCCCATAATGAGCAGTTCTTC
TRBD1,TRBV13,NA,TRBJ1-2,CASSPGTGYGYTF,TGTGCCAGCAGCCCGGGGACAGGGTATGGCTACACCTTC
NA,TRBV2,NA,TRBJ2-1,CASTGDEQFF,TGTGCCAGCACCGGGGATGAGCAGTTCTTC
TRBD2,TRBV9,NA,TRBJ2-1,CASSVDLAGSNEQFF,TGTGCCAGCAGCGTAGACCTAGCGGGAAGCAATGAGCAGTTCTTC
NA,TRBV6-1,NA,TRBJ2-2,CASSDLLGTGELFF,TGTGCCAGCAGTGATTTATTAGGGACCGGGGAGCTGTTTTTT
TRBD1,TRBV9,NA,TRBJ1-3,CASSVNTGGGNTIYF,TGTGCCAGCAGCGTCAACACAGGGGGAGGAAACACCATATATTTT
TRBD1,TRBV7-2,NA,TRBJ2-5,CASSFDRAETQYF,TGTGCCAGCAGCTTTGACAGGGCAGAGACCCAGTACTTC
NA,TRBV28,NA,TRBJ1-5,CASSLYNNQPQHF,TGTGCCAGCAGTTTATACAACAATCAGCCCCAGCATTTT
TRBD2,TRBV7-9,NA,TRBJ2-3,CASSLGTSAADTQYF,TGTGCCAGCAGCCTCGGGACTAGCGCCGCAGATACGCAGTATTTT
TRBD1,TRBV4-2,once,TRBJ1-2,CASSQAGQLNFQGYTF,TGTGCCAGCAGCCAGGCGGGACAGTTGAATTTTCAAGGCTACACCTTC
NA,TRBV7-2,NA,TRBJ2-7,CASSLAGDGYEQYF,TGTGCCAGCAGCTTAGCCGGGGACGGCTACGAGCAGTACTTC
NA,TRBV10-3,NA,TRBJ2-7,CAISPTIPGPYEQYF,TGTGCCATCAGTCCGACTATCCCCGGACCCTACGAGCAGTACTTC
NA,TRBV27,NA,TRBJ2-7,CASSRDSNPYEQYF,TGTGCCAGCAGCAGGGACTCCAACCCCTACGAGCAGTACTTC
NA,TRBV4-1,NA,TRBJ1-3,CASSQVGQGNTIYF,TGCGCCAGCAGCCAAGTCGGACAGGGAAACACCATATATTTT
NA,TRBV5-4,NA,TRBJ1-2,CASSFPYRADGYTF,TGTGCCAGCAGCTTCCCATACAGGGCTGATGGCTACACCTTC
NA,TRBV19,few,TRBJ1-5,CASSMFLQPQHF,TGTGCCAGTAGTATGTTTCTACAGCCCCAGCATTTT
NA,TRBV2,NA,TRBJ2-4,CASTLWKAKNIQYF,TGTGCCAGCACCCTCTGGAAAGCCAAAAACATTCAGTACTTC
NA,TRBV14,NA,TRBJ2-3,CASSPPLERNTDTQYF,TGTGCCAGCAGCCCCCCTCTGGAGCGGAACACAGATACGCAGTATTTT
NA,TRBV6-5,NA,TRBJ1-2,CASTTRARNYGYTF,TGTGCCAGCACCACGAGGGCACGAAACTATGGCTACACCTTC
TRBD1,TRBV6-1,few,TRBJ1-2,CASRDYRTGGSGYTF,TGTGCCAGCAGAGACTATCGGACAGGGGGGAGTGGCTACACCTTC
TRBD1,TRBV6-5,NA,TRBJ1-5,CASNFGTGPEQPQHF,TGTGCCAGCAATTTCGGGACAGGGCCAGAACAGCCCCAGCATTTT
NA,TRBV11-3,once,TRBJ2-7,CASSLEGKGENYEQYF,TGTGCCAGCAGCTTAGAAGGAAAGGGGGAGAACTACGAGCAGTACTTC
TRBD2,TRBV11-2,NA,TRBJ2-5,CASSLMPLLAGGMETQYF,TGTGCCAGCAGCTTAATGCCCCTACTAGCGGGAGGGATGGAGACCCAGTACTTC
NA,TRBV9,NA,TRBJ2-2,CASSLQRGVGELFF,TGTGCCAGCAGCCTCCAGAGGGGGGTCGGGGAGCTGTTTTTT
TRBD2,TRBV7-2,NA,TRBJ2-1,CASSLRSSGRGNEQFF,TGTGCCAGCAGCTTACGCTCTAGCGGGAGGGGGAATGAGCAGTTCTTC